The rows below give T cell receptor beta chains drawn from one sample of a study of T cells in Graves' hyperthyroidism and ophthalmopathy. TCRdb re-called the multiplex PCR reads through MiXCR, storing one row per CDR3 protein. The top ten clones hold around 4% of a sample with 600,000 to 650,000 distinct CDR3 sequences, around 16% of them seen once. Specimen: blood. These receptor sequences come from a woman younger than 45 with Graves' hyperthyroidism. CDR3s include the opening cysteine and the closing phenylalanine or tryptophan. A D gene is named only where the DNA matches it firmly. Only some rows state a clone size, as once, few, many or a class for expanded clones.

>-|-|TRBV9|TRBJ1-3
CASNSENSGNTIYF
TGTGCCAGTAATTCAGAAAACTCTGGAAACACCATATATTTT
>-|-|TRBV6-2/TRBV6-3|TRBJ2-1
CASSYSTGHSQFF
TGTGCCAGCAGTTACTCGACGGGGCACTCGCAGTTCTTC
>few|TRBD1|TRBV6-1|TRBJ2-3
CASSGQGRSTDTQYF
TGTGCCAGCAGTGGACAGGGAAGAAGCACAGATACGCAGTATTTT
>-|-|TRBV27|TRBJ2-7
CASSLFLQGKDYEQYF
TGTGCCAGCAGTTTATTCTTGCAGGGGAAAGACTACGAGCAGTACTTC
>-|-|TRBV28|TRBJ2-1
CASSLSGTRHYNEQFF
TGTGCCAGCAGCCTAAGCGGGACAAGACACTACAATGAGCAGTTCTTC
>-|-|TRBV2|TRBJ2-3
CASSEQLAATDTQYF
TGTGCCAGCAGTGAACAACTAGCAGCCACAGATACGCAGTATTTT
>few|-|TRBV5-1|TRBJ2-1
CASSLDWNNEQFF
TGTGCCAGCAGCTTGGACTGGAACAATGAGCAGTTCTTC
>many|TRBD1|TRBV28|TRBJ1-5
CASSVTGATQPQHF
TGTGCCAGCAGTGTGACAGGGGCTACTCAGCCCCAGCATTTT
>-|-|TRBV15|TRBJ1-4
CATKTATNGKLFF
TGTGCCACCAAGACAGCAACTAATGGAAAACTGTTTTTT
>many|TRBD1|TRBV3-1|TRBJ2-1
CASSQELGQGNNEQFF
TGTGCCAGCAGCCAAGAACTTGGACAGGGGAACAATGAGCAGTTCTTC
>few|-|TRBV10-3|TRBJ2-7
CATFDHEQYF
TGTGCCACCTTCGACCACGAGCAGTACTTC
>many|TRBD2|TRBV28|TRBJ2-1
CASSLISGRAKNEQFF
TGTGCCAGCAGTTTAATTAGCGGGAGGGCAAAAAATGAGCAGTTCTTC
>many|-|TRBV18|TRBJ2-2
CASSLGPYTGELFF
TGTGCCAGCTCACTGGGACCCTACACCGGGGAGCTGTTTTTT
>many|TRBD1|TRBV29-1|TRBJ2-7
CSVGGQAYEQYF
TGCAGCGTCGGCGGACAGGCCTACGAGCAGTACTTC
>-|TRBD1|TRBV28|TRBJ2-1
CASSFTGGALLLNEQFF
TGTGCCAGCAGTTTTACAGGGGGAGCCTTACTTTTGAATGAGCAGTTCTTC
>many|-|TRBV6-1|TRBJ2-7
CASRAGAYEQYF
TGTGCCAGCAGAGCAGGGGCCTACGAGCAGTACTTC
>many|TRBD2|TRBV11-2|TRBJ2-1
CASSIGRGDEQFF
TGTGCCAGCAGCATCGGGCGGGGGGATGAGCAGTTCTTC
>-|-|TRBV2|TRBJ2-3
CASRIQRILTDTQYF
TGTGCCAGCAGGATTCAGCGAATACTCACAGATACGCAGTATTTT
>-|TRBD1|TRBV29-1|TRBJ1-1
CSVRPRTGLVAVAEAFF
TGCAGCGTCCGACCGAGGACAGGCCTAGTTGCAGTCGCTGAAGCTTTCTTT
>few|-|TRBV20-1|TRBJ1-5
CSARPTGLNQPQHF
TGCAGTGCTAGGCCGACAGGACTCAATCAGCCCCAGCATTTT
>few|-|TRBV6-1|TRBJ2-2
CASSHQGTPRDTGELFF
TGTGCCAGCAGCCATCAGGGTACCCCGCGAGACACCGGGGAGCTGTTTTTT
>many|-|TRBV18|TRBJ1-1
CASSPPARATEAFF
TGTGCCAGCTCACCTCCCGCCAGGGCCACTGAAGCTTTCTTT
>-|TRBD1|TRBV2|TRBJ1-2
CASRTGGASNYGYTF
TGTGCCAGCAGGACAGGGGGCGCCAGTAACTATGGCTACACCTTC
>many|-|TRBV2|TRBJ2-1
CASSNTGLLYNEQFF
TGTGCCAGCAGTAACACGGGCCTCCTTTACAATGAGCAGTTCTTC
>many|TRBD2|TRBV6-2/TRBV6-3|TRBJ2-7
CASSRTSGRTLIHEQYF
TGTGCCAGCAGCCGGACTAGCGGGAGGACCTTAATCCACGAGCAGTACTTC
>many|TRBD2|TRBV20-1|TRBJ2-3
CSARDLGAGGPRDTQYF
TGCAGTGCTAGAGATTTGGGAGCGGGAGGGCCTAGGGATACGCAGTATTTT
>-|-|TRBV4-1|TRBJ1-2
CASSQEQPNLNYGYTF
TGCGCCAGCAGCCAAGAGCAGCCGAATCTTAACTATGGCTACACCTTC
>many|TRBD2|TRBV29-1|TRBJ2-1
CSVGSGSNYNEQFF
TGCAGCGTTGGTAGCGGGAGCAACTACAATGAGCAGTTCTTC
>-|-|TRBV6-9|TRBJ1-1
CASSYPGTTEAFF
TGTGCCAGCAGTTACCCCGGCACGACTGAAGCTTTCTTT
>many|-|TRBV7-2|TRBJ1-5
CASSPDRDNNQPQHF
TGTGCCAGCAGCCCTGACCGGGACAACAATCAGCCCCAGCATTTT
>-|-|TRBV19|TRBJ1-5
CASRVIPQPQHF
TGTGCCAGTCGGGTCATTCCTCAGCCCCAGCATTTT
>many|-|TRBV20-1|TRBJ1-1
CSVPYGTFF
TGCAGTGTTCCCTACGGGACTTTCTTT